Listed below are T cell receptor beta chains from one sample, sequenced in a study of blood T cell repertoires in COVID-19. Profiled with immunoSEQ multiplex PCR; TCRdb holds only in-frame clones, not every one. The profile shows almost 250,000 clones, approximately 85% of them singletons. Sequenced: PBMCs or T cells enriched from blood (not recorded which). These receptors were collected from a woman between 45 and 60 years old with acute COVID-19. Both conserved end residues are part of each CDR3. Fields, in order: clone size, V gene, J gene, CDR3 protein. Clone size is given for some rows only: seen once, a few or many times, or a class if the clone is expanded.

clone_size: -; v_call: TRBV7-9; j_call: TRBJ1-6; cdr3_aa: CASSSTGTANSPLHF
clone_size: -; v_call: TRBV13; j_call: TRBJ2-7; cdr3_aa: CASSRGQGRDEQYF
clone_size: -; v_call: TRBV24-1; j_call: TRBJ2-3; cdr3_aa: CATSDSLANTQYF
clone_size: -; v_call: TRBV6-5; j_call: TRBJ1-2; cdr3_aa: CASIGQVNYGYTF
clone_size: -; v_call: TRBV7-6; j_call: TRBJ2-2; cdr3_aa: CASSPRDRVPGELFF
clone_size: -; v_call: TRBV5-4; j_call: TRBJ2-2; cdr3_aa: CASSTRDSANTGELFF
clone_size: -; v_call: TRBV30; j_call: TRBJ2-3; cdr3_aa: CAYTGLAGTDTQYF
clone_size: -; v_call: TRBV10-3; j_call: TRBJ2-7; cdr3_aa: CAIGTAYEQYF
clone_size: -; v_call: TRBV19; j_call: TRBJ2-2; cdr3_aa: CASSMTGSGELFF
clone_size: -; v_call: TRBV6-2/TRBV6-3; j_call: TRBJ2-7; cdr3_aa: CASSKTSGGLYEQYF
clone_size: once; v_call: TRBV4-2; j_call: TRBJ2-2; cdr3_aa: CASSQDRTGANTGELFF
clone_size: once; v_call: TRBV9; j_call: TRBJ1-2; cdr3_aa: CASSVIGGASGYTF
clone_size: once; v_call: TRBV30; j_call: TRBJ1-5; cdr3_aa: CAWGGQGYQPQHF
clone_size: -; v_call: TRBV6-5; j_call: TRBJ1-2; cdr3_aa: CASSYGTAPTNLGYTF
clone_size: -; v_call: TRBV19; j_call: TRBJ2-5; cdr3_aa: CASSVRGILGETQYF
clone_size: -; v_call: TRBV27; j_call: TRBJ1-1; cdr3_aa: CASSLSGDRVAFF
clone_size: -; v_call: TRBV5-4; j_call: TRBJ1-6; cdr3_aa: CASSLYRHSPLHF
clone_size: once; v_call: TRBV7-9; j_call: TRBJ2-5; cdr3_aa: CASSLPGDRGQETQYF
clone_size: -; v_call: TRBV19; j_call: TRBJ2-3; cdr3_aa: CASRTTTDTQYF
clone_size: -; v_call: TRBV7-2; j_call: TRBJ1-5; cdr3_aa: CASSPEVTGGSQPQHF
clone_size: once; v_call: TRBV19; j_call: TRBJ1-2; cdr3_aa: CASSHRGLGYTF
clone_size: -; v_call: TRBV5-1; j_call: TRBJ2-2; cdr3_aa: CASSEKGQGETGELFF
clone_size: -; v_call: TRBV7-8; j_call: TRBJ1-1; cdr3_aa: CASTPNHMNTEAFF